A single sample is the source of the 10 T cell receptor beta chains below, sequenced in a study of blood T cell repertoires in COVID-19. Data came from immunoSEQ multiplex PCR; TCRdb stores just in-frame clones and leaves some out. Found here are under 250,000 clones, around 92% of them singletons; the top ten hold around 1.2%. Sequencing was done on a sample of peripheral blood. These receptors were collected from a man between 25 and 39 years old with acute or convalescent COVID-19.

The CDR3 sequence: CASSLPGGNTGELFF. The CDR3 DNA is TGCGCCAGCAGCTTGCCCGGGGGAAATACCGGGGAGCTGTTTTTT. The chain employs TRBV5-1 and TRBJ2-2, with TRBD2 as a possible D gene (6 bases). The V end was cut by 1 base, the J end by 5 bases, with 12 bases between. This CDR3 spans 15 amino acids. CDR1 SGHRS and CDR2 YFSETQ come from the germline V gene.

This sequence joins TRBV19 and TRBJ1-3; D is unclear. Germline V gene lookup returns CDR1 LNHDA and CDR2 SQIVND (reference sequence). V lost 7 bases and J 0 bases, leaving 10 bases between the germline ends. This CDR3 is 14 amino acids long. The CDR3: CASTPTFSGNTIYF. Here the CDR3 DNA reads TGTGCCAGTACCCCGACATTCTCTGGAAACACCATATATTTT.

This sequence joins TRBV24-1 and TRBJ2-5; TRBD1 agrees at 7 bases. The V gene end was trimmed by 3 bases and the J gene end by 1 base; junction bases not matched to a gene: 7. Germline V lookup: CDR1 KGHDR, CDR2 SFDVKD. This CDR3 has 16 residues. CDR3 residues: CATSDRAGTAQETQYF. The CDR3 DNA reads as TGTGCCACCAGTGATAGAGCCGGGACAGCCCAAGAGACCCAGTACTTC.

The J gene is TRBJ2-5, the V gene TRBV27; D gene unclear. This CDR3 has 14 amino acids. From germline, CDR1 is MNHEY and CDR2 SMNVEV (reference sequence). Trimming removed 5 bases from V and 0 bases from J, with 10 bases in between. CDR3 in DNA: TGTGCCAGCAGTCGCAAATCAGACCAAGAGACCCAGTACTTC. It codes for CASSRKSDQETQYF.

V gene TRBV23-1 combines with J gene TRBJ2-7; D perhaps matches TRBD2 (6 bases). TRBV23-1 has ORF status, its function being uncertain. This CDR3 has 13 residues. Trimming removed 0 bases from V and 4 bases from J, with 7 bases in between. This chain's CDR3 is CASSQSREYEQYF. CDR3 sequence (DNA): TGCGCCAGCAGTCAATCGCGGGAATACGAGCAGTACTTC.

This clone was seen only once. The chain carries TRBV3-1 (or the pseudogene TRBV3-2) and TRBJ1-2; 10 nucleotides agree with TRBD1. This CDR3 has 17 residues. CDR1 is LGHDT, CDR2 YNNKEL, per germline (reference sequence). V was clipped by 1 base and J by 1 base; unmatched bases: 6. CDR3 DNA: TGTGCCAGCAGCCAAGCTTGGGACAGGGGTAATAACTATGGCTACACCTTC. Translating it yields CASSQAWDRGNNYGYTF.

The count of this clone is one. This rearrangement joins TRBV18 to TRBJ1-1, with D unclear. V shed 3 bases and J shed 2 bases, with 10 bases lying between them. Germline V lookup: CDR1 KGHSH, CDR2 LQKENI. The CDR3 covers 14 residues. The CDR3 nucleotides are TGTGCCAGCTCACCCGGAGAAAGAAACACTGAAGCTTTCTTT. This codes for CASSPGERNTEAFF.

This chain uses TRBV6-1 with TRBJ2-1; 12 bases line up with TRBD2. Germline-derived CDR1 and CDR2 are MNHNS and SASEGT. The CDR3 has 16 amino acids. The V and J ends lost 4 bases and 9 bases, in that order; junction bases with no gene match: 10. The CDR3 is CASSGTGLAGLSEQFF. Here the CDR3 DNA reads TGTGCCAGCAGTGGGACTGGACTAGCGGGGCTGAGTGAGCAGTTCTTC.

The CDR3 is CAWARKSATNEKLFF. The CDR3 nucleotides are TGTGCCTGGGCTAGAAAATCTGCAACTAATGAAAAACTGTTTTTT. The genes are TRBV30 and TRBJ1-4; no definite D call. The germline V gene encodes CDR1 GTSNPN and CDR2 SVGIG (reference sequence). Between the trimmed V and J ends, which lost 5 bases and 0 bases, there was a span of 13 bases. This CDR3 spans 15 amino acids.

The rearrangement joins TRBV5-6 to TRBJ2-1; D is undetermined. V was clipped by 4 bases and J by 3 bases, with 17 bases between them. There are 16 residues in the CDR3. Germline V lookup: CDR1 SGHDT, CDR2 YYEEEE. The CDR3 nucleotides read TGTGCCAGCAGCCGGAATTGGATAGGCGGCTACAATGAGCAGTTCTTC. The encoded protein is CASSRNWIGGYNEQFF. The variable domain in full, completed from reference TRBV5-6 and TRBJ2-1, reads DAGVTQSPTHLIKTRGQQVTLRCSPKSGHDTVSWYQQALGQGPQFIFQYYEEEERQRGNFPDRFSGHQFPNYSSELNVNALLLGDSALYLCASSRNWIGGYNEQFFGPGTRLTVL.